The 13 T cell receptor beta chains presented below share a single source sample, sequenced in a study of naive and memory T cell subsets. Amplification of ligated cDNA took four PCR rounds with SP2 and nested alpha and beta constant primers. Each CDR3 protein is one row after TCRdb ran MiXCR on the 5' RACE reads. Among tens of thousands of distinct CDR3 sequences listed, over 7% were seen once. An oligonucleotide containing a UMI was ligated to the 3' end of TCR cDNA. Receptors were obtained from a male donor in good health.

V usage is TRBV14 and J usage is TRBJ2-7; D might be TRBD2 (6 bases). The CDR3 runs to 17 residues. The V and J ends lost 4 bases and 2 bases respectively, with 21 bases between them. The germline V gene encodes CDR1 SGHDN and CDR2 FVKESK. The chain's CDR3 is CASSLPGLPSRPYEQYF. For the CDR3, the DNA is TGTGCCAGCAGCCTTCCGGGACTCCCGTCAAGGCCCTACGAGCAGTACTTC.

This clonotype was counted a few times. This sequence joins TRBV10-1 and TRBJ2-7, with a possible D match to TRBD1 (6 bases). The V end lost 3 bases, the J end lost 3 bases, and 9 bases lay between the germline ends. The CDR3 covers 13 residues. Looked up from germline, CDR1 is WNHNN and CDR2 is SYGVQD (reference sequence). The CDR3 here is CASSDSDSYEQYF. In DNA, the CDR3 is TGCGCCAGCAGTGATTCGGACAGCTACGAGCAGTACTTC.

In its sample, this clonotype was seen a few times. The rearrangement links TRBV5-8 to TRBJ2-3; perhaps TRBD1 as D (6 bases). With 5 bases removed from V and 1 base from J, the gap between germline ends came to 11 bases. Germline CDR1 SGHTS, CDR2 YDEGEE. The CDR3 loop spans 14 amino acids. This chain's CDR3 is CASRPRTGTDTQYF. CDR3 DNA: TGTGCCAGCAGACCCCGGACAGGCACAGATACGCAGTATTTT.

This clonotype was found many times. The J gene is TRBJ2-7, the V gene TRBV20-1, with 7 bases lining up with TRBD2. V lost 3 bases to trimming and J lost 2 bases; unmatched junction nucleotides: 7. This CDR3 has 14 residues. In germline, CDR1 is DFQATT, CDR2 SNEGSKA (reference sequence). CDR3 in amino acids: CSASFGRRTYEQYF. DNA of the CDR3: TGCAGTGCTAGCTTCGGGAGGAGGACCTACGAGCAGTACTTC.

This clonotype has just a few counts. This chain's CDR3 is CASSLAPGDTQYF. In DNA form, the CDR3 reads TGTGCCAGCAGCTTGGCTCCCGGAGATACGCAGTATTTT. V is TRBV5-6 and J is TRBJ2-3, with D uncertain. Trimming pared 0 bases from V and 5 bases from J, leaving 7 bases between. In germline, CDR1 is SGHDT, CDR2 YYEEEE. CDR3 size: 13 residues.

V usage is TRBV19 and J usage is TRBJ1-5; D gene uncertain. The CDR3 spans 15 residues. V dropped 6 bases and J dropped 0 bases, with 12 bases sitting between them. Germline loops: CDR1 LNHDA, CDR2 SQIVND (reference sequence). The DNA of the CDR3 is TGTGCCAGTAGAGAGAGACATTCTAGCAATCAGCCCCAGCATTTT. Translated: CASRERHSSNQPQHF. The complete variable domain, with remaining parts taken from reference TRBV19 and TRBJ1-5, reads DGGITQSPKYLFRKEGQNVTLSCEQNLNHDAMYWYRQDPGQGLRLIYYSQIVNDFQKGDIAEGYSVSREKKESFPLTVTSAQKNPTAFYLCASRERHSSNQPQHFGDGTRLSIL.

This clonotype has just one count. Given a much more abundant clone one base away, this may be a read error. V and J are TRBV7-2 and TRBJ2-3; the D is unclear. The CDR3 extends over 12 amino acids. Per the germline V gene, CDR1 is SGHTA and CDR2 is FQGNSA. The CDR3 DNA follows: TGTGACAGCAGCGCGAGCACAGATACGCAGTATTTT. Translation gives CDSSASTDTQYF.

There are many counts of this clonotype. V gene TRBV20-1 combines with J gene TRBJ1-3; D gene ambiguous. This CDR3 is 14 amino acids long. The germline gives CDR1 DFQATT, CDR2 SNEGSKA (reference sequence). The V end lost 0 bases, the J end lost 4 bases, and 10 bases lay between the germline ends. DNA for the CDR3: TGCAGTGCTAGAGATGCGAGGCCCGGAAACACCATATATTTT. Encoded protein: CSARDARPGNTIYF.

This clonotype showed up just a few times. V is TRBV29-1 and J is TRBJ2-1; 7 bases align to TRBD1. V shed 1 base and J 10 bases; nucleotides not matched to a gene: 4. CDR1 and CDR2 (germline): SQVTM, ANQGSEA. This CDR3 has 12 amino acids. CDR3 nucleotide sequence: TGCAGCGTTGAAGGGGGACAGAGGGAGCAGTTCTTC. Amino acid sequence: CSVEGGQREQFF.

The chain combines TRBV6-1 with TRBJ2-3, with 9 bases identical to TRBD2. The CDR3 runs to 15 residues. Germline assignment: CDR1 MNHNS and CDR2 SASEGT. V gave up 5 bases and J gave up 7 bases; unmatched junction bases: 10. CDR3 bases: TGTGCCAGCAGTTCAATAGCGGGAGAACCTCATACGCAGTATTTT. It translates to CASSSIAGEPHTQYF.

In nucleotides, the CDR3 is TGTGCCAGCAGCTCGGACTGGACGGCTGGAAACACCATATATTTT. Amino acids: CASSSDWTAGNTIYF. This chain links TRBV11-2 with TRBJ1-3, with D unresolved. There are 15 residues in the CDR3. Deletions cut 4 bases from V and 2 bases from J, with 12 bases between. Per germline, CDR1 SGHAT and CDR2 FQNNGV.

Many counts were recorded for this clonotype. This chain links TRBV5-1 with TRBJ2-3; tentatively, D is TRBD1 (6 bases). The CDR3 runs 15 residues. From germline, CDR1 is SGHRS and CDR2 YFSETQ. Trimming shortened V by 0 bases and J by 1 base, and 9 bases separated the two germline ends. CDR3 protein: CASSLVSGGTDTQYF. DNA for the CDR3: TGCGCCAGCAGCTTGGTGTCAGGGGGCACAGATACGCAGTATTTT.

This clonotype was seen a handful of times. The rearrangement uses TRBV6-5 and TRBJ2-2; no clear D gene. CDR1 and CDR2 from the germline V gene are MNHEY and SVGAGI. The germline V and J ends were trimmed by 6 bases and 0 bases, with 14 bases remaining between them. The CDR3 has 16 amino acids. CDR3 DNA: TGTGCCAGCAGACCCACGGACGGTGCGAACACCGGGGAGCTGTTTTTT. Translated, it gives CASRPTDGANTGELFF.